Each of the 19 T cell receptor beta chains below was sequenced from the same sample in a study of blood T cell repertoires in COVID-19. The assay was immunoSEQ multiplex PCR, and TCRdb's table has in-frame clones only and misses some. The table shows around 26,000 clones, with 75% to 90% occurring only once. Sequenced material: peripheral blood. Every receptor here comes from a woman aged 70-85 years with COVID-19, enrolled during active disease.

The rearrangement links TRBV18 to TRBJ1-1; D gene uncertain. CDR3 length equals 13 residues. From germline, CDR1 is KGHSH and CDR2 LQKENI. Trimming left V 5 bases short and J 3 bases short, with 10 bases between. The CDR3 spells CASSWERDTEAFF. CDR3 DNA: TGTGCCAGCTCATGGGAGAGGGACACTGAAGCTTTCTTT.

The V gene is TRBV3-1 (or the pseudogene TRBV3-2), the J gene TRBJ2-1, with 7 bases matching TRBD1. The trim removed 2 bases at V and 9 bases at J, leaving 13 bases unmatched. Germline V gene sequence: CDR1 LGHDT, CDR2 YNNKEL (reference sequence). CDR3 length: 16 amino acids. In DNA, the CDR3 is TGTGCCAGCAGCCAATTCCTGCGACAGGGCAAAAGTGAGCAGTTCTTC. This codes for CASSQFLRQGKSEQFF.

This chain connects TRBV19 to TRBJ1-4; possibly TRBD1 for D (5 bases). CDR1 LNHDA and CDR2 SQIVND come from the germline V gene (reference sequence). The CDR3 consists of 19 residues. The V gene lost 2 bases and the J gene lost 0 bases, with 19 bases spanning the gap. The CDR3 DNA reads TGTGCCAGTAGTATAAGGGGACCCGGCGGGGAAGCAACTAATGAAAAACTGTTTTTT. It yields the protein CASSIRGPGGEATNEKLFF.

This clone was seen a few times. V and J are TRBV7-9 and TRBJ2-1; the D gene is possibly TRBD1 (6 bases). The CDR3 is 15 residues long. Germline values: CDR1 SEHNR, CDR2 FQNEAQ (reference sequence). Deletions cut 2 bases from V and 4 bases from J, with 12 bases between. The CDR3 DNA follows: TGTGCCAGCAGCTTACTCGGGACAACATACAATGAGCAGTTCTTC. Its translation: CASSLLGTTYNEQFF.

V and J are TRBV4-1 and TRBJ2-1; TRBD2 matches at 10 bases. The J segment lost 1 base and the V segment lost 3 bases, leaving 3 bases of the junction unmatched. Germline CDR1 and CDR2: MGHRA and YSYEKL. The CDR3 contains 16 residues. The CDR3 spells CASSQLAGASYNEQFF. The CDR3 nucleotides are TGCGCCAGCAGCCAGCTAGCGGGAGCGTCCTACAATGAGCAGTTCTTC.

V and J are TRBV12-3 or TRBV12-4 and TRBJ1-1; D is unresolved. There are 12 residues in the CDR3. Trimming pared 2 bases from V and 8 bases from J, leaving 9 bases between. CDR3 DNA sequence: TGTGCCAGCAGTTTACCCCCTTCGGAAGCTTTCTTT. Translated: CASSLPPSEAFF.

The CDR3 spells CASSLWGGETQYF. Written as DNA, the CDR3 is TGTGCCAGCAGCTTATGGGGGGGCGAGACCCAGTACTTC. The gene calls are TRBV7-2 and TRBJ2-5, with a tentative D call TRBD2 (7 bases). The CDR3 has 13 residues. Per germline, CDR1 SGHTA and CDR2 FQGNSA. The V gene lost 2 bases and the J gene lost 5 bases, with 9 bases spanning the gap.

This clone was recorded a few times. CDR3 nucleotide sequence: TGTGCCAGCAGCTATACTAGCGGGTTCTACAATGAGCAGTTCTTC. Residues: CASSYTSGFYNEQFF. The V gene is TRBV7-2, the J gene TRBJ2-1; 9 nucleotides line up with TRBD2. The CDR3 covers 15 residues. After removal of 4 bases from V and 3 bases from J, the junction contained 4 bases not matched to a gene. CDR1 SGHTA and CDR2 FQGNSA come from the germline V gene.

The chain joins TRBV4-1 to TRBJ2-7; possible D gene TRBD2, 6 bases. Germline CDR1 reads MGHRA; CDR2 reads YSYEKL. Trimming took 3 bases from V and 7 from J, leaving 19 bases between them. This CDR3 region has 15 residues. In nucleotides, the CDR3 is TGCGCCAGCAGCCAGGGGAGGCAACCTACGGGGGAGCAGTACTTC. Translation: CASSQGRQPTGEQYF.

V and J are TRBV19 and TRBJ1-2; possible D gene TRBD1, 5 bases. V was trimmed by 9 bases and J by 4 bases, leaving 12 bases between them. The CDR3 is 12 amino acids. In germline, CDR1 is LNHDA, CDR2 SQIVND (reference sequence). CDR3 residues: CASRTGPYGYTF. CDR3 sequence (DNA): TGTGCCAGCAGAACAGGTCCCTATGGCTACACCTTC.

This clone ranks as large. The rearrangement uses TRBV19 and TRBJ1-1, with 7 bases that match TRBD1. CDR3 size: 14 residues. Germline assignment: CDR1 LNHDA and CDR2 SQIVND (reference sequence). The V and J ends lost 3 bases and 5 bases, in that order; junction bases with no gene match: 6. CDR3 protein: CASSIMAGGTEAFF. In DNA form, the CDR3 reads TGTGCCAGTAGTATTATGGCAGGGGGGACTGAAGCTTTCTTT.

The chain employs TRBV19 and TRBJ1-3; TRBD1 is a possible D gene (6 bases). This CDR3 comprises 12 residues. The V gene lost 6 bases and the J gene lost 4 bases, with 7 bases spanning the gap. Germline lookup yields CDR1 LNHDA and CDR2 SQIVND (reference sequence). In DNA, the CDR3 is TGTGCCAGTAGACAGGGAGGAAACACCATATATTTT. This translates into CASRQGGNTIYF.

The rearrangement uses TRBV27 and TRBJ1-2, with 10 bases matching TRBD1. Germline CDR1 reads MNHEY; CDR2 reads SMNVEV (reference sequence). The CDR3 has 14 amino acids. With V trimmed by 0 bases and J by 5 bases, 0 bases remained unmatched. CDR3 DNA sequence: TGTGCCAGCAGTTTATCGGGACAGGGGTATGGCTACACCTTC. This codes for CASSLSGQGYGYTF.

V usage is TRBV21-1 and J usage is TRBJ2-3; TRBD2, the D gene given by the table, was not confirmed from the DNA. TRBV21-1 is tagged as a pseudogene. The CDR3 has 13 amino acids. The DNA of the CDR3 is TGTGCCAGATTTAGCGGAAACACAGATACGCAGTATTTT. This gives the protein CARFSGNTDTQYF.

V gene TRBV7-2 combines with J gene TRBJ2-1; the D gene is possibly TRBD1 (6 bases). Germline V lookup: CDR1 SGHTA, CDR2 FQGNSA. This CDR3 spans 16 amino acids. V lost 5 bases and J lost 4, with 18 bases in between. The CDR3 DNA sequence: TGTGCCAGCAGCCTCCCCCTGGGGGCGGCTTACAATGAGCAGTTCTTC. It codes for CASSLPLGAAYNEQFF.

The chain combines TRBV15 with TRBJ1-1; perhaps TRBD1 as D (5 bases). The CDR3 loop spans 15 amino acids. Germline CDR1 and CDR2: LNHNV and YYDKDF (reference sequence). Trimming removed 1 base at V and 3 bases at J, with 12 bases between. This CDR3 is CATSRGSGFDTEAFF. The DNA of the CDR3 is TGTGCCACCAGCAGAGGATCAGGGTTCGACACTGAAGCTTTCTTT.

CDR3 amino acids: CASSPMGQGVKDTQYF. CDR3 bases: TGTGCCAGCTCACCAATGGGACAGGGGGTGAAAGATACGCAGTATTTT. The chain uses TRBV18 and TRBJ2-3, with 11 bases fitting TRBD1. Germline assignment: CDR1 KGHSH and CDR2 LQKENI. The CDR3 consists of 16 residues. V lost 2 bases, J lost 5 bases, and 6 bases stayed unmatched.

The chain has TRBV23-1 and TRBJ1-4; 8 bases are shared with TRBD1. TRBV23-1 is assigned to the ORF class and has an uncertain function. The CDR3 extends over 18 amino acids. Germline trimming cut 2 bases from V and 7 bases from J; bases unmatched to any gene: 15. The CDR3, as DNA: TGCGCCAGCAGTCAAAGGGGGGCAGGGGGCGAGAATGGTGAAAAACTGTTTTTT. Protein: CASSQRGAGGENGEKLFF.

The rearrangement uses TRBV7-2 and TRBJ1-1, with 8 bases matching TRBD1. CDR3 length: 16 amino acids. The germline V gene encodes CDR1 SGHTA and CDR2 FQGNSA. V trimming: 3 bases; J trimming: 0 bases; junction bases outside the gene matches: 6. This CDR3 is CASSFGQGRLNTEAFF. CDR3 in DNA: TGTGCCAGCAGCTTCGGACAGGGTCGTCTGAACACTGAAGCTTTCTTT.